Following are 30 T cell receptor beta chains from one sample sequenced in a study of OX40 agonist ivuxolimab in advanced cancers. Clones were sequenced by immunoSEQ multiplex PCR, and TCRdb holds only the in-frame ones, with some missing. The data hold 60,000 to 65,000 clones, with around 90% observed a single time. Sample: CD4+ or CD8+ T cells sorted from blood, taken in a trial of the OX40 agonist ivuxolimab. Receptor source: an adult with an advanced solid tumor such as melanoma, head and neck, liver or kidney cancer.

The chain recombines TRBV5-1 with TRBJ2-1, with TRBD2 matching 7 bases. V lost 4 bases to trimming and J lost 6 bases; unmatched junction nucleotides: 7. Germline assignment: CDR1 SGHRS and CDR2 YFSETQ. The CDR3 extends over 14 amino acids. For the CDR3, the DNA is TGCGCCAGCAGCCCGGACCGGGAGGCCAATGAGCAGTTCTTC. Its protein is CASSPDREANEQFF.

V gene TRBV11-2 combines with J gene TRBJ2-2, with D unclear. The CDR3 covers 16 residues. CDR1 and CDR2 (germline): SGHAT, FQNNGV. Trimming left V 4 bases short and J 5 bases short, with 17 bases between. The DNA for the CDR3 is TGTGCCAGCAGCTCCGGCGTAGCACGAATGACCGGGGAGCTGTTTTTT. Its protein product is CASSSGVARMTGELFF.

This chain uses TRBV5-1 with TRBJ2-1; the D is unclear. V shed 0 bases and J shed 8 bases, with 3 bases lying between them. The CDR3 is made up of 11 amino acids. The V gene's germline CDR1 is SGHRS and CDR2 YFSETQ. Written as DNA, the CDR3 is TGCGCCAGCAGCTTGGGGTATGAGCAGTTCTTC. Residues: CASSLGYEQFF.

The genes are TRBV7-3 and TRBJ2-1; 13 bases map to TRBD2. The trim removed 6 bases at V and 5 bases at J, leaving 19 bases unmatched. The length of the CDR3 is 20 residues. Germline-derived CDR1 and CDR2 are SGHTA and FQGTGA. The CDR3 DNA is TGTGCCAGCAGTTCCGGGGGACTAGCGGGATATATACAGGGGAACAATGAGCAGTTCTTC. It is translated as CASSSGGLAGYIQGNNEQFF.

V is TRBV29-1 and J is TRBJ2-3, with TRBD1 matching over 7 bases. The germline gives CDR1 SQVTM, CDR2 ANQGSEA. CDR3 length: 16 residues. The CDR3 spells CSGRTRDSLKTDTQYF. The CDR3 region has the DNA TGCAGTGGCCGTACCCGGGACAGCCTTAAAACAGATACGCAGTATTTT.

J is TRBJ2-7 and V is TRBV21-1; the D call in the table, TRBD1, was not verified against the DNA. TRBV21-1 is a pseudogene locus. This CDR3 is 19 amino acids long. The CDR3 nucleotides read TGTGCCAGCAGCCTTTGGGGGACAGGGGAGTCGCGTCACTACTACGAGCAGTACTTC. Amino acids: CASSLWGTGESRHYYEQYF.

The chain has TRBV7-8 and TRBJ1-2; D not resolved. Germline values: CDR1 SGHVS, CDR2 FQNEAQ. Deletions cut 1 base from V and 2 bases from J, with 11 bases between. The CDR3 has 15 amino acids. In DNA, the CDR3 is TGTGCCAGCAGCTTAGAGGTCGGATTGAACTATGGCTACACCTTC. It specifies CASSLEVGLNYGYTF.

The chain's CDR3 is CASSPLSSTDTQYF. In DNA, the CDR3 is TGTGCCAGCAGTCCCCTTTCGAGCACAGATACGCAGTATTTT. This chain joins TRBV27 and TRBJ2-3, with D uncertain. V was shortened by 5 bases and J by 0 bases, with 9 bases between the two germline ends. This CDR3 contains 14 residues. CDR1 is MNHEY and CDR2 is SMNVEV in the germline V gene (reference sequence).

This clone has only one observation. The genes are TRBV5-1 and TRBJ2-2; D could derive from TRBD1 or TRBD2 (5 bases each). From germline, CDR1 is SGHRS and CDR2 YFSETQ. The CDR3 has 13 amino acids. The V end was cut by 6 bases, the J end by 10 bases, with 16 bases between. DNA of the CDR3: TGCGCCAGCAATTCCCTAAGGGACGAGGAGCTGTTTTTT. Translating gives CASNSLRDEELFF. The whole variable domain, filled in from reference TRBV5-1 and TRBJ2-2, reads KAGVTQTPRYLIKTRGQQVTLSCSPISGHRSVSWYQQTPGQGLQFLFEYFSETQRNKGNFPGRFSGRQFSNSRSEMNVSTLELGDSALYLCASNSLRDEELFFGEGSRLTVL.

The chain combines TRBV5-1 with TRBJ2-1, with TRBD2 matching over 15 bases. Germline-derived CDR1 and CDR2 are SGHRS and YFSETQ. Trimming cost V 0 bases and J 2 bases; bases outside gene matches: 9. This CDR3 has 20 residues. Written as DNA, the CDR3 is TGCGCCAGCAGCTTGGAGGGAGGGACTAGCGGGAGGTCTCCCTACAATGAGCAGTTCTTC. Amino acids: CASSLEGGTSGRSPYNEQFF. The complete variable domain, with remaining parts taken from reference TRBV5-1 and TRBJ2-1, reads KAGVTQTPRYLIKTRGQQVTLSCSPISGHRSVSWYQQTPGQGLQFLFEYFSETQRNKGNFPGRFSGRQFSNSRSEMNVSTLELGDSALYLCASSLEGGTSGRSPYNEQFFGPGTRLTVL.

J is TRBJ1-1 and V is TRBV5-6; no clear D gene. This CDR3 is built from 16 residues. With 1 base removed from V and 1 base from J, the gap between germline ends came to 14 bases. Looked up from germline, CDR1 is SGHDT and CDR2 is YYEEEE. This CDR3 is CASSLWGTTGNTEAFF. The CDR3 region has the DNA TGTGCCAGCAGCTTGTGGGGTACGACGGGGAACACTGAAGCTTTCTTT.

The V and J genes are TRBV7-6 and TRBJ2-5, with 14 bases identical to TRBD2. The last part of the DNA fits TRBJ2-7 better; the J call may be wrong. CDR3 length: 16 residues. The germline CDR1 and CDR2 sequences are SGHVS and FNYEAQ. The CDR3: CASSLAGTSGSGEQYF. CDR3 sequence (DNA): TGTGCCAGCAGCTTAGCTGGGACTAGCGGGAGCGGCGAGCAGTACTTC.

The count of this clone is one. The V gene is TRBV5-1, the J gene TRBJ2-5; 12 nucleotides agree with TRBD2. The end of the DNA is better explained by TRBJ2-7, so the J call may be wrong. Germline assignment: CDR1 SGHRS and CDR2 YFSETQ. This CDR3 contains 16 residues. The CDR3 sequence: CASSLGTSGETYEQYF. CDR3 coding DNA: TGCGCCAGCAGCTTGGGGACTAGCGGGGAGACCTACGAGCAGTACTTC.

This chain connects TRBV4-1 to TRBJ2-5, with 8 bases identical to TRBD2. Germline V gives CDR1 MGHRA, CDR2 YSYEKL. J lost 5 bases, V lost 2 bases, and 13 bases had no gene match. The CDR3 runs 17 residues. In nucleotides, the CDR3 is TGCGCCAGCAGCCAAATCGCTATAGCGGGGAAGGGGGAGACCCAGTACTTC. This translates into CASSQIAIAGKGETQYF.

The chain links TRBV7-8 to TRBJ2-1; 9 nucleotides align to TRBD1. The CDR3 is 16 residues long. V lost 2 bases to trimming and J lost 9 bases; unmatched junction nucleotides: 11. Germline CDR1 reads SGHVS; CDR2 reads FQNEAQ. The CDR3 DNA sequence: TGTGCCAGCAGCTTACCCGGGACAGGGAAAAATTTTGAGCAGTTCTTC. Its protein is CASSLPGTGKNFEQFF.

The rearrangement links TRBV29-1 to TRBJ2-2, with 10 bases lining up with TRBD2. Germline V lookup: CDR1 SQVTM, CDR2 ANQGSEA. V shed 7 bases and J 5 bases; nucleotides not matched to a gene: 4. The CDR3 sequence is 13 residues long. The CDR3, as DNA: TGCAGCGGGACGACTAGCGGGACCGGGGAGCTGTTTTTT. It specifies CSGTTSGTGELFF.

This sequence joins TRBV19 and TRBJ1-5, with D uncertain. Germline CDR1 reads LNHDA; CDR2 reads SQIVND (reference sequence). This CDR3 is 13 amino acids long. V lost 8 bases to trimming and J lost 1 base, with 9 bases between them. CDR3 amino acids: CASRDTSNQPQHF. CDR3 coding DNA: TGTGCCAGTCGAGATACCAGCAATCAGCCCCAGCATTTT.

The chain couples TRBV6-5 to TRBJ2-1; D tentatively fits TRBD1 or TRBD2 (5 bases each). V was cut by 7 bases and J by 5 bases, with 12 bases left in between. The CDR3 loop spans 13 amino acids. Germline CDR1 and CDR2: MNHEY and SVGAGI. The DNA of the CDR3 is TGTGCCAGCACCCCGGGACCGAACAATGAGCAGTTCTTC. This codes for CASTPGPNNEQFF.

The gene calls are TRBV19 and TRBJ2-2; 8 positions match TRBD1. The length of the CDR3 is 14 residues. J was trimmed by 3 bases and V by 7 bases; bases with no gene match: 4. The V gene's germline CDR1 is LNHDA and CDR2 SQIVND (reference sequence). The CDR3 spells CASTDREYTGELFF. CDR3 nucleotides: TGTGCCAGTACGGACAGGGAGTACACCGGGGAGCTGTTTTTT.

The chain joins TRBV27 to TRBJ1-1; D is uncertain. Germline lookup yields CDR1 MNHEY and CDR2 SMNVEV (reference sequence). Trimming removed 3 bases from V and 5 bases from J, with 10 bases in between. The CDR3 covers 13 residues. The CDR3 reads CASSLGGFTEAFF. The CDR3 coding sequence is TGTGCCAGCAGTTTGGGCGGATTTACTGAAGCTTTCTTT.

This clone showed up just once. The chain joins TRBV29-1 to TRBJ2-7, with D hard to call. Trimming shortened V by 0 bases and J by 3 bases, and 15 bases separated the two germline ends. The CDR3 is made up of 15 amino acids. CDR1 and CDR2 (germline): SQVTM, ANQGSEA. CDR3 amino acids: CSVEDGRTAHYEQYF. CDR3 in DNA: TGCAGCGTTGAAGACGGCCGAACAGCTCACTACGAGCAGTACTTC.

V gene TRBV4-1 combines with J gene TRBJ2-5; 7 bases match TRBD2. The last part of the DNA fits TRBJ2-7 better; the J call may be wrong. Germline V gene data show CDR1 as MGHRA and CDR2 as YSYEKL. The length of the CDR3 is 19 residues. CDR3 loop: CASSQEGPEFGGSFYEQYF. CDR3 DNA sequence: TGCGCCAGCAGCCAAGAAGGTCCGGAGTTTGGCGGGAGTTTCTACGAGCAGTACTTC.

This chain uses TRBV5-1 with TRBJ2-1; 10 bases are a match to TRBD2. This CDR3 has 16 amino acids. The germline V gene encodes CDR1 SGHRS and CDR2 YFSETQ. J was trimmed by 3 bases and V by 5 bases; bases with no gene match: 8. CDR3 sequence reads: CASRRTGTSDYNEQFF. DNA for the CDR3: TGCGCCAGCAGACGCACCGGGACTAGCGACTACAATGAGCAGTTCTTC.

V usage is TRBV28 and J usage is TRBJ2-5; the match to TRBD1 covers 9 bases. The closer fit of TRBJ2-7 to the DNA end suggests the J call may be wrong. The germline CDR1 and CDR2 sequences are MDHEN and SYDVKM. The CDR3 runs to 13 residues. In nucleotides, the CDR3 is TGTGCCAGCAGCCGGACAGGGGAATACGAGCAGTACTTC. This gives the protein CASSRTGEYEQYF.

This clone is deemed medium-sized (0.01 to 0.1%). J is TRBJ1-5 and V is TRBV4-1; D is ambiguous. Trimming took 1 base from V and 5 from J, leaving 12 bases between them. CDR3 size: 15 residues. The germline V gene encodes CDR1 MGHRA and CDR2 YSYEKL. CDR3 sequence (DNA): TGCGCCAGCAGCCAAGCTTCCTTGTTTGATCAGCCCCAGCATTTT. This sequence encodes CASSQASLFDQPQHF.

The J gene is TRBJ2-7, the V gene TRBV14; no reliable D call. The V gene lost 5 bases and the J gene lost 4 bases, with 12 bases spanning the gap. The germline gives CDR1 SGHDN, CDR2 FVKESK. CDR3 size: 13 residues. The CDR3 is CASSERQVYEQYF. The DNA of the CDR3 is TGTGCCAGCAGCGAACGGCAGGTATACGAGCAGTACTTC.

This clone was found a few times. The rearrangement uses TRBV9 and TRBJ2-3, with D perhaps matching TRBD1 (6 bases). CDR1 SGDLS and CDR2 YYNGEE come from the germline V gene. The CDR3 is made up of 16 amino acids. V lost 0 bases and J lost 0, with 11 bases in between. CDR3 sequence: CASSVGSGVSTDTQYF. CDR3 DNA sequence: TGTGCCAGCAGCGTAGGGTCAGGGGTCAGCACAGATACGCAGTATTTT.

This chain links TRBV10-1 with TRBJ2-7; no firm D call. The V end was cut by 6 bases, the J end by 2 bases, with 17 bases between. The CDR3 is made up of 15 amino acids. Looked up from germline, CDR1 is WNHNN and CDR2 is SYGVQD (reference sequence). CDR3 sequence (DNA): TGCGCCAGCAGCCCAACTCGGACGCCCACCTACGAGCAGTACTTC. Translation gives CASSPTRTPTYEQYF.

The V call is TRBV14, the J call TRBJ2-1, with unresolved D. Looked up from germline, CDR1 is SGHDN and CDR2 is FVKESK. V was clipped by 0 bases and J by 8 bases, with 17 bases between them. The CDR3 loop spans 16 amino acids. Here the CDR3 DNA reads TGTGCCAGCAGCCAAGAAGGGCCGCCGAGTCCGGATGAGCAGTTCTTC. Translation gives CASSQEGPPSPDEQFF.

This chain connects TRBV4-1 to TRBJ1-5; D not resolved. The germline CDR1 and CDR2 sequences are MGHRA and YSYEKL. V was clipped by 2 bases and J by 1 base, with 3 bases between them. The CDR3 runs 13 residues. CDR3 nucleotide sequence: TGCGCCAGCAGCCAATACAGCAATCAGCCCCAGCATTTT. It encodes CASSQYSNQPQHF.